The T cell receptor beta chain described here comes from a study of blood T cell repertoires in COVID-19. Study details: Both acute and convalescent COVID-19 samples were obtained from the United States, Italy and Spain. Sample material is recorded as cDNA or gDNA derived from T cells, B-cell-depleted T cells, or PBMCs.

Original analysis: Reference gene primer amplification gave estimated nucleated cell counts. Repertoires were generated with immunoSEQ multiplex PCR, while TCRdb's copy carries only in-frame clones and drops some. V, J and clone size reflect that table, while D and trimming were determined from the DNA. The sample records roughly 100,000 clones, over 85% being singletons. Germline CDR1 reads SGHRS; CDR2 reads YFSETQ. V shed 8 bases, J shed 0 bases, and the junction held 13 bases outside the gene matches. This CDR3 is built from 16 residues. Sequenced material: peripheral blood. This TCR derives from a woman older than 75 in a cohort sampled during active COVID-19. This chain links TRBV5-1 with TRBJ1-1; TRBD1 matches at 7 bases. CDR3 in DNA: TGCGCCAGTAAGAATCGGGACAGACTCATGAACACTGAAGCTTTCTTT. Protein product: CASKNRDRLMNTEAFF.